Included here is one TCR beta chain sequence, with context. Its antigen remains unidentified. Base qualities are not provided; no much larger clone lies one nucleotide away. The sample belongs to a study of cytomegalovirus exposure and HLA in healthy donors listed by TCRdb under 2017. About the investigation overall: An earlier analysis of several hundred of the donors reported 276 Gb of sequence data and approximately 120 million unique TCR beta sequences obtained from 180 million or so T cells. The genetic ancestry cluster associated with self-reported Caucasian donors included 81% of the roughly 400 genotyped donors. An early release that covered about 600 HLA-typed donors contained 250 to 350 gigabases of sequencing data and 80 million or so unique TCR sequences. The study aimed to test whether signatures of past pathogen exposure could be identified by cataloging public T cell receptors. The number of donors typed differed by locus, with about 629-640 for A, B, C, DRB1 and DQB1, roughly 520 for DQA1, 600 to 610 for DPA1, and roughly 450 for DPB1. Class I and class II HLA loci were covered by the typing at four-digit resolution. Rather than using new phenotypic data, the later analysis identified candidate immune exposures from TCR beta sequences and from how often those sequences occurred across donors. To study patterns of TCR occurrence, a later analysis re-analyzed previously published TCR beta repertoires from hundreds of donors and added high-resolution HLA genotyping. Alongside the repertoire data, information on donor age, sex, ethnicity and CMV serostatus was compiled. Among some 410 genotyped donors of the cohort, an average of approximately 220,000 unique TCR beta nucleotide sequences was sequenced per donor, of which 15% to 20% were non-productive. A later genetic analysis used genome-wide SNP genotypes for about 65% of the 666 donors, treating that subset as a discovery cohort. To decide whether each TCR beta V gene segment behaved as functional or pseudogenic, an earlier analysis of approximately 590 of the donors relied on high-throughput TCR beta sequencing. About five DR-DQ haplotypes were treated as single units for association and clustering because of strong linkage in the cohort. All discovery cohort repertoires had been generated using a single sequencing platform. To predict cytomegalovirus infection status, the study brought together high-throughput TCR immunosequencing, statistical association of individual TCRs with disease status, and machine learning. Along with the roughly 610-subject first cohort, a separate validation cohort of around 110 different subjects was used. The T cell repertoires of 666 subjects were profiled by immunosequencing and related to cytomegalovirus serostatus. Beyond this particular receptor, the publication reports: The presence/absence analyses assumed that sequencing depth was roughly uniform across donors, and that assumption may not be true. Compared with the roughly 670-donor mean, donors in an Asian-associated ancestry cluster had fewer N-insertions in productive TCRs, according to a later genetic analysis. For the cohort, immune exposure information was limited to CMV serostatus. A further reported finding was that TCR beta sequences accurately predicted the HLA-A and HLA-B alleles for most subjects in the first cohort. Roughly 15 rarely observed V segments, including chromosome 9 orphons, were excluded from the earlier analysis of a few hundred of the donors because counts were too low. Several of the top co-occurrence clusters appeared to be linked to parvovirus B19, influenza, CMV and Epstein-Barr virus, according to a later analysis. A later analysis found that HLA-associated TCR beta chains were more clonally expanded and had lower generation probabilities than equally common non-associated chains. Cytomegalovirus status was reported to be diagnosed by the classifier with high specificity and sensitivity in both the original and validation cohorts. The authors suggested that the approach could potentially be extended to other disease states and immunological phenotypes. In vitro tests confirmed that a few of the cytomegalovirus-associated TCR beta chains recognize cytomegalovirus antigens. A later analysis associated roughly 17,000 TCR beta sequences with specific HLA alleles at a false discovery rate of 0.05. Most TCR sequences were seen in very few donors, while some public TCRs were found in many individuals. The sequencing pipeline was judged likely to have produced a cluster of highly shared sequence variants as a technical artifact. When HLA alleles, especially DR and DQ, strongly co-occurred, attributing TCR associations to individual alleles was difficult. Because HLA typing was unavailable for some donors at each locus, only the typed subset was used in association tests. According to a later analysis, TCR association rates differed among HLA loci, with DRB1 alleles showing the most associated TCRs and HLA-C alleles showing the fewest. In this cohort, only TCR beta chains were sequenced, and detectable features were limited by the absence of alpha or paired-chain data. The study listed 164 TCR beta chains as associated with cytomegalovirus. In an earlier analysis of more than 500 of the donors, most TCR beta V segments appeared in productive rearrangements about 90% or about 30% of the time, broadly matching IMGT annotations. Linkage disequilibrium might explain the correlated functional status among segregating V segments, but an unknown experimental factor could not be ruled out. In a later analysis, most CMV-associated TCR beta chains were found to appear HLA-restricted, with HLA associations seemingly driven largely by CMV exposure. V-gene and J-gene trimming of TCR beta chains was associated with a missense DCLRE1C variant in a later genetic analysis, and the association was replicated in an independent cohort.

The library relied on the immunoSEQ multiplex PCR assay. For the multiplex PCR, a mixture combining 60 forward primers for TCR Vbeta segments and 13 reverse primers for TCR Jbeta segments was used. A multiplex PCR assay on genomic DNA amplified the CDR3 region of rearranged TCR beta genes. The amplified TCR beta libraries were sequenced on the Illumina HiSeq System as 87-base-pair reads. The paper's data handling went like this. Across the 670 or so repertoires, a later analysis counted 75 million to 90 million unique TCR beta chains, 9.5 million to 13 million of which were shared by at least two donors. To remove PCR and sequencing errors, raw reads were error-corrected and collapsed into unique sequences using a nearest-neighbor algorithm that merged closely related sequences. To assign V, D and J gene segments, CDR3 sequences were aligned to IMGT reference sequences. For a sequence to be retained, a match of at least six nucleotides to both a V gene segment and a J gene segment was required. Rearrangements were called productive when the CDR3 lacked stop codons and stayed in frame with V and J; all others were non-productive. CDR3 was defined by IMGT convention, running from the second conserved V-encoded cysteine to the conserved J-encoded phenylalanine. Sequences without an unambiguous match to a single V gene segment were excluded from the earlier analysis of 450 to 750 of the donors. In an earlier analysis of approximately 590 of the donors, V segments were called functional above 56.7% productive rearrangements and were called segregating when the between-donor standard deviation exceeded 5%. To diagnose cytomegalovirus status from the catalog of TCR beta chain sequences, a statistical classification framework was built. In a later analysis, TCR nucleotide sequences were compared against IMGT/GENE-DB human TR gene sequences so that V and J genes could be assigned. Using the TCRdist pipeline, a later analysis assigned CDR3 sequences along with most-parsimonious VDJ recombination scenarios. In a later analysis, every TCR beta chain was defined by the combination of its CDR3 amino acid sequence and its V-gene family, and reads without a unique V-gene family were dropped. A later analysis removed roughly 590 highly shared, low-generation-probability nucleotide sequences to deal with suspected cross-contamination and a sequencing artifact. A later analysis calculated a clonal expansion index for each public chain from normalized within-repertoire ranks of inferred template counts. A later analysis computed generation probabilities with a VDJ recombination model fitted to out-of-frame rearrangements, and checked the results against IGoR. Hypergeometric tests were used in a later analysis to score TCR-TCR, TCR-HLA and TCR-CMV co-occurrence, with a repertoire-size bias correction applied to the TCR pairs. A later analysis estimated false discovery rates by permuting HLA or CMV assignments 20 times. In a later analysis, co-occurring TCRs were grouped with DBSCAN, and TCRdist sequence similarity was added when clustering was performed within HLA-allele-positive subsets. Repertoires with fewer than 30,000 or more than 120,000 public chains, plus five repertoires with anomalous nucleotide sharing, were excluded from co-occurrence clustering. TCRdb holds this immuneACCESS table with in-frame rearrangements only. Some clones are missing; in checked studies, unresolved V genes explain under half, and the rest has no known cause. The V and J calls and clone size were taken over from that table, and D and trimming were inferred from the DNA. Recorded for this sample are 100,000 to 150,000 clones; 72% of them occurred a single time. The ten largest account for around 3.7% of the sample.

The cohort was made up of hundreds of healthy bone marrow donors. All cohort members were sampled while nominally healthy, although unrecorded immune exposures were likely present. The donor was CMV seronegative and belonged to the group of 352 seronegative cohort members. A peripheral blood sample was provided by each donor, and peripheral blood mononuclear cells were used for TCR beta sequencing. Genomic DNA was extracted from the blood cell samples with the Qiagen DNeasy Blood Extraction Kit. Material: PBMCs. This clonotype was obtained from a young man in good health and CMV-seronegative.

In nucleotide form, the sequence is TGTGCCAGCAGTTTGTCGGACAGGTCTTATTCACCCCTCCACTTT. Its protein reads: CASSLSDRSYSPLHF. The chain was built from TRBV28 and TRBJ1-6, and 7 bases in between align with TRBD1. Clipping removes 3 bases from V and 8 bases from J, with 7 as the unmatched junction base count. CDR3 length: 15 amino acids, cysteine to phenylalanine. The DNA shown is the 45-base CDR3, in frame from base 1. According to the germline V gene, CDR1 reads MDHEN and CDR2 reads SYDVKM. Here the CDR3 is joined to the reference TRBV28 and TRBJ1-6 genes, and the full variable domain is: DVKVTQSSRYLVKRTGEKVFLECVQDMDHENMFWYRQDPGLGLRLIYFSYDVKMKEKGDIPEGYSVSREKKERFSLILESASTNQTSMYLCASSLSDRSYSPLHFGNGTRLTVT.